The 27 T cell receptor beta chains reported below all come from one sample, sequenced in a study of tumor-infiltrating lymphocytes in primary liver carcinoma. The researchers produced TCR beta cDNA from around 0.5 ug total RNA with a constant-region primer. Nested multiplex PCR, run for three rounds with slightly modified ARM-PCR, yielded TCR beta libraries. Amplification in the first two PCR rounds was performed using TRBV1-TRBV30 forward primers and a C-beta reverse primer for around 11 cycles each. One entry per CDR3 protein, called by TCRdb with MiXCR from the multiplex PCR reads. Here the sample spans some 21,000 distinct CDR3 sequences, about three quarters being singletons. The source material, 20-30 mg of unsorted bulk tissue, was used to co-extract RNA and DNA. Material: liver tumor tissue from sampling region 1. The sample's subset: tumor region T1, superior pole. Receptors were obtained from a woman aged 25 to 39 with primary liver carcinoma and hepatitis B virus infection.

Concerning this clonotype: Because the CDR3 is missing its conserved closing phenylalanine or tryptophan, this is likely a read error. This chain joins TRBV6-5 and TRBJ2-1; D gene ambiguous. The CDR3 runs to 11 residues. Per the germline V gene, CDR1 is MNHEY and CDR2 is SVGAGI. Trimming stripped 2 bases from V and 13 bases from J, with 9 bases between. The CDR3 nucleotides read TGTGCCAGCAGTTACCATCGTGAACAGTTCCTC. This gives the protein CASSYHREQFL.

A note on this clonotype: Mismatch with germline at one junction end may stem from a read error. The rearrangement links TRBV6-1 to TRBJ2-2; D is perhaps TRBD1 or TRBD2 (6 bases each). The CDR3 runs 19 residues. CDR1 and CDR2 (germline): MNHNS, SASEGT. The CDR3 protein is CASSETLLGGAANIGEPFF. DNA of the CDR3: TGTGCCAGCAGTGAAACCCTTCTCGGGGGCGCCGCGAACATCGGGGAGCCGTTTTTT.

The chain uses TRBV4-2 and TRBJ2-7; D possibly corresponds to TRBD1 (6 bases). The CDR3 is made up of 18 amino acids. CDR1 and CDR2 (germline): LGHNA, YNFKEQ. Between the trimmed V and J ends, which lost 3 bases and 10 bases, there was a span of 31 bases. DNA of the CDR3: TGTGCCAGCAGCCAGGAACACCTAGGACAAGGGGGACCGCGCGATCAGTACGTC. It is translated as CASSQEHLGQGGPRDQYV.

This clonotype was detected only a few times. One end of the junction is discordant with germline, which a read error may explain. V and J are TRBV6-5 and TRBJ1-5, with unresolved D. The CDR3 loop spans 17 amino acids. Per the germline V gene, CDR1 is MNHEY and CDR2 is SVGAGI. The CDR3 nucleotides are TGTGCTAGCAGTTACTATCCGGTCGGAAATTGCAGTCAGCCCCAGCATTTT. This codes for CASSYYPVGNCSQPQHF.

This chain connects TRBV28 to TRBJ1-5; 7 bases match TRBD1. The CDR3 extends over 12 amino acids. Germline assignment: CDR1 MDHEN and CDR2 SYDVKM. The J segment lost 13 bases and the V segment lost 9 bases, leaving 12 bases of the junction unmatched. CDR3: CARNVSRTGQHF. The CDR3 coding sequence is TGTGCCAGAAATGTCTCCAGGACAGGTCAGCATTTT.

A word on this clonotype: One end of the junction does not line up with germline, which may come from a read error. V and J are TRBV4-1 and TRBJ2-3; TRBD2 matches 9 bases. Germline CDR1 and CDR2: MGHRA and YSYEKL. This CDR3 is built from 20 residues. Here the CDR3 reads CASSPQQRGYILAGTDAQYF. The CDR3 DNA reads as TGCGCCAGCAGCCCGCAACAGAGGGGCTATATACTAGCGGGCACAGATGCGCAGTATTTT.

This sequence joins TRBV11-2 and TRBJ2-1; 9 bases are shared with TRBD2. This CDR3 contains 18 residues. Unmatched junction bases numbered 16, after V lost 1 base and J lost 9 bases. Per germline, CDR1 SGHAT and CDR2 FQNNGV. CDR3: CASSLVLAGGSGPLEQFF. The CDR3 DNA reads TGTGCCAGCAGCTTAGTATTGGCGGGAGGGTCCGGCCCACTTGAGCAGTTCTTC.

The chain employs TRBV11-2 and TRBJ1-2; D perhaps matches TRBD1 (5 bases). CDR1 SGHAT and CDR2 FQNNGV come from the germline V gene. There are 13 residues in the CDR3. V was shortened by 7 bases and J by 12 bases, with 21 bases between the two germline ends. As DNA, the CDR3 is TGTGCCAGCACTCGGGGGGGGGGTGGAAGCGACACCTTC. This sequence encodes CASTRGGGGSDTF. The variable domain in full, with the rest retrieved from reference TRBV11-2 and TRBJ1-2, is EAGVAQSPRYKIIEKRQSVAFWCNPISGHATLYWYQQILGQGPKLLIQFQNNGVVDDSQLPKDRFSAERLKGVDSTLKIQPAKLEDSAVYLCASTRGGGGSDTFGSGTRLTVV.

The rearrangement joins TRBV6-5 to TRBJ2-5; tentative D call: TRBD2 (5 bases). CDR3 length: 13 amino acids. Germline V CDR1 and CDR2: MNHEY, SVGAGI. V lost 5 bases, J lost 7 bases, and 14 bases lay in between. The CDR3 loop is CASSADWRLTQYF. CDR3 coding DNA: TGTGCCAGCAGTGCTGACTGGAGGCTGACCCAGTACTTC.

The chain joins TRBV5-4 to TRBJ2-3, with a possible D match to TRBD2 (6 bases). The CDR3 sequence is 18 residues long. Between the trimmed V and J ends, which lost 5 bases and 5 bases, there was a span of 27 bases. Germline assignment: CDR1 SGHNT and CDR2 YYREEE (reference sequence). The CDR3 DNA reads TGTGCCAGCAGTAACCAGGCGGCTATCGGGAGTCGGAGAGATACGCAGTATTTT. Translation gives CASSNQAAIGSRRDTQYF. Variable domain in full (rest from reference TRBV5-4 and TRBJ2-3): ETGVTQSPTHLIKTRGQQVTLRCSSQSGHNTVSWYQQALGQGPQFIFQYYREEENGRGNFPPRFSGLQFPNYSSELNVNALELDDSALYLCASSNQAAIGSRRDTQYFGPGTRLTVL.

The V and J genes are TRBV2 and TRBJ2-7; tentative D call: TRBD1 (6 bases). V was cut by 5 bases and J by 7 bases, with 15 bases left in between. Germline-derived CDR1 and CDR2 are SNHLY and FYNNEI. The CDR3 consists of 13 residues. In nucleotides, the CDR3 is TGTGCCAGCAGTCCAATCCAGGGGTGTGAGCAGTACTTC. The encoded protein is CASSPIQGCEQYF.

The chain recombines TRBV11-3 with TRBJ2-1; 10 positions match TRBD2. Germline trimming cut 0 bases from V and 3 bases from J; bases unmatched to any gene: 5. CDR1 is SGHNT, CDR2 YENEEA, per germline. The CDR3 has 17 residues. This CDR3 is CASSLDVLAGSYNEQFF. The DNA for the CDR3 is TGTGCCAGCAGCTTAGACGTACTAGCGGGAAGCTACAATGAGCAGTTCTTC.

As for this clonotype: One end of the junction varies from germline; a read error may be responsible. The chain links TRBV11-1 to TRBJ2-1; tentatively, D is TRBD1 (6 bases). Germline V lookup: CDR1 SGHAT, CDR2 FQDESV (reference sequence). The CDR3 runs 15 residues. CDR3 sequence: CASSRRQVSYNGQFF. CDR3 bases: TGTGCCAGTAGCCGGAGACAGGTCTCCTACAATGGGCAGTTCTTC.

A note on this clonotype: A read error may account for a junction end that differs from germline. In nucleotides, the CDR3 is TGTGCCAGCAGCCCGACACCGGTCCTAACAGCTCTCTTT. Protein sequence: CASSPTPVLTALF. The chain has TRBV6-2 or TRBV6-3 and TRBJ1-1; D unresolved. The germline V gene has CDR1 MNHEY and CDR2 SVGEGT. This CDR3 comprises 13 residues.

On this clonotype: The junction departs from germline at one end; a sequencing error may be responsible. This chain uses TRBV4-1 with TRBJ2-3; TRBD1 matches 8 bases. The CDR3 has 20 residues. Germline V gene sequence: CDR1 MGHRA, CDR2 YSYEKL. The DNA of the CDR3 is TGCGCCGGCAGCCCGCAACAGGGGGGATCTATACTACCGGGCACAGATACGCAGTATTTT. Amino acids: CAGSPQQGGSILPGTDTQYF.

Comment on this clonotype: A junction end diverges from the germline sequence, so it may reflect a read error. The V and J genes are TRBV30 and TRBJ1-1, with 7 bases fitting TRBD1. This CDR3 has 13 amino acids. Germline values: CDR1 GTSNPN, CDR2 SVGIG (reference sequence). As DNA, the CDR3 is TGTGTCTGGAACTCCCAAGGGGGCCCTGAAGTATTCTTT. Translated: CVWNSQGGPEVFF.

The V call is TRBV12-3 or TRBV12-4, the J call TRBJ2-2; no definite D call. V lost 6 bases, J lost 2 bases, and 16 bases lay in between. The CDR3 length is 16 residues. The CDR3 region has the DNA TGTGCCAGCAGCCTCACACTCGGACGTAACACCGGGGAGCTGTTTTTT. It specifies CASSLTLGRNTGELFF.

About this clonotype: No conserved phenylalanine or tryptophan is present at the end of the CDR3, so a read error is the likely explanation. The DNA of the CDR3 is TGTGCCAGCAGCTTGCTCATGGGCGATATCTCCTACGGGCAGTACTTG. As protein: CASSLLMGDISYGQYL. The V and J genes are TRBV5-8 and TRBJ2-7; D unclear. CDR1 is SGHTS, CDR2 YDEGEE, per germline. The CDR3 sequence is 16 residues long.

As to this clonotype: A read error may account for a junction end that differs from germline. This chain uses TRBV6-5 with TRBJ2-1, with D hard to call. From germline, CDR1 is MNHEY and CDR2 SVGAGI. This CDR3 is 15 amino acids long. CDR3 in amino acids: CVCSFFGNSYNEHFF. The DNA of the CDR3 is TGTGTCTGCAGTTTCTTTGGCAACTCCTACAATGAGCACTTCTTC.

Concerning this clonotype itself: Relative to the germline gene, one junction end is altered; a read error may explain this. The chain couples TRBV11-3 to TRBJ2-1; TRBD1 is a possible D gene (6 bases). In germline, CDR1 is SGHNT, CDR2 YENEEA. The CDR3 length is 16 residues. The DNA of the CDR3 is TGTGCTAGCAGTTCGACGGGACACGGCTTCTTGTATGAGCAGTTCTTC. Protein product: CASSSTGHGFLYEQFF.

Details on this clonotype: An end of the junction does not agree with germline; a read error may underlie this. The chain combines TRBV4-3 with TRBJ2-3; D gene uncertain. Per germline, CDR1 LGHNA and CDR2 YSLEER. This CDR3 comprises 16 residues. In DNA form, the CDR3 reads TGCGCCAGCAGCCAAGGTTTTGTGGGTGCCAGGCATACGCGGTATTTT. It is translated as CASSQGFVGARHTRYF.

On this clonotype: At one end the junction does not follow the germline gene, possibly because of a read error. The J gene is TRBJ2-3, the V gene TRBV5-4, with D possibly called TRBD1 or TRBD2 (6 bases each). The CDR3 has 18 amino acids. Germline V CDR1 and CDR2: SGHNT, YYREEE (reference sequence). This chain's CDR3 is CARSNPAANGSRTDTHYF. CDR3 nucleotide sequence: TGTGCCAGGAGTAACCCGGCGGCTAACGGGAGTCGGACAGATACGCATTATTTT.

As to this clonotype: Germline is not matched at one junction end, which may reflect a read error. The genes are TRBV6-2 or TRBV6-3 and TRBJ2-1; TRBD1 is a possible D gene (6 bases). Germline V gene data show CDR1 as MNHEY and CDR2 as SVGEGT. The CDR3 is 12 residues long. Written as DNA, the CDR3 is TGCGCCAGTAAGCGCAGGGGCAATGAGCAGTTCTTC. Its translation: CASKRRGNEQFF.

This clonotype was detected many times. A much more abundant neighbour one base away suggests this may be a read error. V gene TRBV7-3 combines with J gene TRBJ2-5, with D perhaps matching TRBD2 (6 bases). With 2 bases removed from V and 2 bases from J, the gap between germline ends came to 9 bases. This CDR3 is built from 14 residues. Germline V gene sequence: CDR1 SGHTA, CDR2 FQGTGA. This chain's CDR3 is CASSLGGTQETQYF. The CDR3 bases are TGTGCCAGCAGCTTAGGGGGGACTCAAGAGACCCAGTACTTC.

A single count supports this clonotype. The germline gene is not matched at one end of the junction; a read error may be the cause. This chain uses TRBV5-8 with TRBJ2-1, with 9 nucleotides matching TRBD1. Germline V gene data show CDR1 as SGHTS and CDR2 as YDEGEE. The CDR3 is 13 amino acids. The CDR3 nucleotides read TGTGCCAACAGCTTGGACAGGGGCAATGAGGAGTTTTTC. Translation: CANSLDRGNEEFF.

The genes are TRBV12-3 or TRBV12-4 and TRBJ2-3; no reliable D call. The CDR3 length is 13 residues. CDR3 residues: CVSSYQYRDTQYF. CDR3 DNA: TGTGTTAGCAGTTATCAGTACAGAGATACGCAGTATTTT.

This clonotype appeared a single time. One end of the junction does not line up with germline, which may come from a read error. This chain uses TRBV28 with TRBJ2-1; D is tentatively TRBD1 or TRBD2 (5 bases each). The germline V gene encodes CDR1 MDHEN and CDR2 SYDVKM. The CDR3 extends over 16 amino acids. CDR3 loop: CASSFEGWQEWNEQFF. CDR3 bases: TGTGCCAGCAGTTTCGAGGGGTGGCAGGAGTGGAATGAACAGTTCTTC.